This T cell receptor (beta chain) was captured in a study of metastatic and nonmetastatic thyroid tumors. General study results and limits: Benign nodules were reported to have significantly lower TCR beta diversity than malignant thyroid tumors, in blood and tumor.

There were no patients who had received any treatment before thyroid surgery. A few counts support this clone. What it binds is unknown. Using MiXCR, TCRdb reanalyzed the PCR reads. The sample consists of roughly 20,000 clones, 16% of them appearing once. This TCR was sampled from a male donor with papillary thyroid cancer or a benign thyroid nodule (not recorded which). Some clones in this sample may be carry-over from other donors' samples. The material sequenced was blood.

CDR3 bases: TGTGCCAGCTCACCCAACTATGCGGGACAGCACTACGAGCAGTACTTC. This sequence encodes CASSPNYAGQHYEQYF. The chain employs TRBV18 and TRBJ2-7; D might be TRBD1 (7 bases). The germline gives CDR1 KGHSH, CDR2 LQKENI. With 3 bases removed from V and 3 bases from J, the gap between germline ends came to 18 bases. The CDR3 has 16 amino acids.